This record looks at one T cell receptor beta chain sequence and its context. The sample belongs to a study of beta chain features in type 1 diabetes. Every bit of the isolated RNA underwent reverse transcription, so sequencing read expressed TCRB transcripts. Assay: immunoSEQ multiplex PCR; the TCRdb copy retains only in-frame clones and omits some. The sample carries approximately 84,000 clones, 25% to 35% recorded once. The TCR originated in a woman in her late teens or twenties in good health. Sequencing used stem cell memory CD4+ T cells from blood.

CDR3 bases: TGTGCCAGCAGCCCAGGGTTAGCCAAAAACATTCAGTACTTC. Its translation: CASSPGLAKNIQYF. V usage is TRBV7-2 and J usage is TRBJ2-4; a possible D gene is TRBD1 (5 bases). This CDR3 spans 14 amino acids. Trimming pared 5 bases from V and 0 bases from J, leaving 8 bases between. The germline V gene has CDR1 SGHTA and CDR2 FQGNSA.